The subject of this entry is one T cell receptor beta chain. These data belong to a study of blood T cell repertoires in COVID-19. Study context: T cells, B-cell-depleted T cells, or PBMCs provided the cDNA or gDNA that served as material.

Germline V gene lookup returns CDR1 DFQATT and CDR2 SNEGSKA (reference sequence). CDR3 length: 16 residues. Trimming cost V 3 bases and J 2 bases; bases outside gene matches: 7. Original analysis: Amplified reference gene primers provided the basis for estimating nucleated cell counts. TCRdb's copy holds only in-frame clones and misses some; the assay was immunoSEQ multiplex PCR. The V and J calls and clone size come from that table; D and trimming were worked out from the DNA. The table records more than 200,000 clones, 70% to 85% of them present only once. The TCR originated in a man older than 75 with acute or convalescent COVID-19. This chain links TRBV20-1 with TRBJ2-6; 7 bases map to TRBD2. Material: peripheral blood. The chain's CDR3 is CSASAPGRTGANVLTF. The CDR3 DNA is TGCAGTGCTAGTGCCCCCGGGAGGACTGGGGCCAACGTCCTGACTTTC.